The subject of this entry is one T cell receptor beta chain. Its antigen is as yet unknown. These data are taken from a study of OX40 agonist ivuxolimab in advanced cancers. The assay was immunoSEQ multiplex PCR, and TCRdb's table has in-frame clones only and misses some. This table has some 150,000 clones, approximately 90% appearing once. The CDR3 totals 17 residues. Broader study findings: Partial responders dosed at 0.1-3.0 mg/kg displayed clonal expansion ranking among the lowest.

The sequence was collected from an adult with an advanced solid tumor such as melanoma, head and neck, liver or kidney cancer. The gene calls are TRBV21-1 and TRBJ2-7; TRBD1 reflects the table's D call only, with no check against the DNA. TRBV21-1 is a listed pseudogene. The material was CD4+ or CD8+ T cells sorted from blood, obtained in a trial of the OX40 agonist ivuxolimab. The CDR3 sequence: CASSKRRFGDRAYEQYF. The CDR3 bases are TGTGCCAGCAGCAAACGCCGTTTTGGGGACAGGGCCTACGAGCAGTACTTC.